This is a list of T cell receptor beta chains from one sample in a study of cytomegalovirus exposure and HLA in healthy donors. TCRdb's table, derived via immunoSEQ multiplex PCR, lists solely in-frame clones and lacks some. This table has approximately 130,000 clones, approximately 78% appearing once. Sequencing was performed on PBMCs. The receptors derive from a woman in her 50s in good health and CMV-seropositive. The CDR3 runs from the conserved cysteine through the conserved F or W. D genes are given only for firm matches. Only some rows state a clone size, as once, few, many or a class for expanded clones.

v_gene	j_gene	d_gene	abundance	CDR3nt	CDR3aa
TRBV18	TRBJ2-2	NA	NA	TGTGCCAGCTCACCAAGCCGGGCGGGGAACACCGGGGAGCTGTTTTTT	CASSPSRAGNTGELFF
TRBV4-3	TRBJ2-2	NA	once	TGCGCCAGCAGCCAAATAAAGACAGTCACCGGGGAGCTGTTTTTT	CASSQIKTVTGELFF
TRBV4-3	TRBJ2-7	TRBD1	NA	TGCGCCAGCAGCCAAGTCCTTTACCGGGACAGCTACTACGAGCAGTACTTC	CASSQVLYRDSYYEQYF
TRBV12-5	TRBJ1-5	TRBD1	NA	TGTGCTAGTGGTGGGAGTCAGGGGGTTACACGTCAGCCCCAGCATTTT	CASGGSQGVTRQPQHF
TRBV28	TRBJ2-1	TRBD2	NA	TGTGCCAGCAGTTTAAGCGGGAGGGGGTACAATGAGCAGTTCTTC	CASSLSGRGYNEQFF
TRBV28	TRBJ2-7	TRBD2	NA	TGTGCCAGCAGTTTAGCGATAGGGAGGGTCCACGAGCAGTACTTC	CASSLAIGRVHEQYF
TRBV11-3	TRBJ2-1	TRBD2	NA	TGTGCCAGCAGCCCCACCTTGACTAGCGGGAGTGTCGATGAGCAGTTCTTC	CASSPTLTSGSVDEQFF
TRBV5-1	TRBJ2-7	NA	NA	TGCGCCAGCAGCTTGCGGGGAATCAACGAGCAGTACTTC	CASSLRGINEQYF
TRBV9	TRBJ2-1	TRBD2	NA	TGTGCCAGCAGCGTAGGGACTAGCGGGTGGACAGACAATGAGCAGTTCTTC	CASSVGTSGWTDNEQFF
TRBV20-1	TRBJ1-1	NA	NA	TGCAGTGCCGGAGGTTGGACTGAAGCTTTCTTT	CSAGGWTEAFF
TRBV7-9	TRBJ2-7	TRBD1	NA	TGTGCCAGCAGCTTAGTAGGGACAGGGCTCTACGAGCAGTACTTC	CASSLVGTGLYEQYF
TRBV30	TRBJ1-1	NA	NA	TGTGCCTGGAGTGGAACAGGGCTGAACACTGAAGCTTTCTTT	CAWSGTGLNTEAFF
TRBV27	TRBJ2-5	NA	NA	TGTGCCAGCAGTTTAATGGGGGGAGAGACCCAGTACTTC	CASSLMGGETQYF
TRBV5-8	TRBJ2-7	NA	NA	TGTGCCAGCAGCAGTCCGGGACTTACCTACGAGCAGTACTTC	CASSSPGLTYEQYF
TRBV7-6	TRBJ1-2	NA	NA	TGTGCCAGCAGCTTACCCCTCGCGGGGGCAGGTGGCTACACCTTC	CASSLPLAGAGGYTF
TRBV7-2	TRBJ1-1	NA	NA	TGTGCCAGCAGCTTAGATCAGTGGGGGGGAGCTTTCTTT	CASSLDQWGGAFF
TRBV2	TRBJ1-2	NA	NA	TGTGCCAGCAGTCTGACAGCGAACTATGGCTACACCTTC	CASSLTANYGYTF
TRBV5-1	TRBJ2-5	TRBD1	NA	TGCGCCAGCAGCTTGGGGATACAGGGGGCGCGAGAGACCCAGTACTTC	CASSLGIQGARETQYF
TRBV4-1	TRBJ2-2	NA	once	TGCGCCAGCAGCCAAACCAGAAACACCGGGGAGCTGTTTTTT	CASSQTRNTGELFF
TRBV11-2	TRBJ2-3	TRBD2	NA	TGTGCCAGCAGCTTAGAGAGAGGACTAGCAGTTGCAGATACGCAGTATTTT	CASSLERGLAVADTQYF
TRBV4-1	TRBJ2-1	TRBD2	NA	TGCGCCAGCAGCCAAGAAAATTGGGGGGAGGGACCCCCCTCCTACAATGAGCAGTTCTTC	CASSQENWGEGPPSYNEQFF
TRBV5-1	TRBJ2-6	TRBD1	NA	TGCGCCAGCAGCCCCCAGGGGGTTGGGGCCAACGTCCTGACTTTC	CASSPQGVGANVLTF
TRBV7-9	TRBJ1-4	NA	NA	TGTGCTACTAGCGGGGGGAGTGGCGGATTTGAAAAACTGTTTTTT	CATSGGSGGFEKLFF
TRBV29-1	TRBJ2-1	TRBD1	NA	TGCAGCCTACGGGACAGGGGTTTGAATGAGCAGTTCTTC	CSLRDRGLNEQFF
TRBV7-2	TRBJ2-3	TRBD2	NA	TGTGCCAGCAGCTTCCGTAGCGGGAGGTTCACAGATACGCAGTATTTT	CASSFRSGRFTDTQYF
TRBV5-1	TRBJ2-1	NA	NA	TGCGCCAGCAGCTTGGAGCCATACAATGAGCAGTTCTTC	CASSLEPYNEQFF
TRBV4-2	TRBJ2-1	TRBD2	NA	TGTGCCAGCAGCCAAGTGGGACTAGCGGGAGGTAGTTACAATGAGCAGTTCTTC	CASSQVGLAGGSYNEQFF
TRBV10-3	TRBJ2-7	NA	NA	TGTGCCATCAGGCCGACTCGCTCCTACGAGCAGTACTTC	CAIRPTRSYEQYF
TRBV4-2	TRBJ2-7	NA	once	TGTGCCAGCAGCCAAGAAGGACGGGGGTGGGCCTACGAGCAGTACTTC	CASSQEGRGWAYEQYF
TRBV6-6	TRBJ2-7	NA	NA	TGTGCCAGCAGCCCAGCGGGCTACTACGAGCAGTACTTC	CASSPAGYYEQYF
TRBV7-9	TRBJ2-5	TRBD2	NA	TGTGCCAGCAGCTTATCAGCCGGGGGGACGAAGACCCAGTACTTC	CASSLSAGGTKTQYF
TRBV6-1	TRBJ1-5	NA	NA	TGTGCCAGCAGTGTACTGTTGGGGGGGGGACTGAATCAGCCCCAGCATTTT	CASSVLLGGGLNQPQHF
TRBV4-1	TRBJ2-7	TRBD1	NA	TGCGCCAGCAGCGCTGGGTCCCAGGGGGCTTACGAGCAGTACTTC	CASSAGSQGAYEQYF
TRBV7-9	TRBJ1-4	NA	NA	TGTGCCAGCAGCGCAGGGACAACTAATGAAAAACTGTTTTTT	CASSAGTTNEKLFF
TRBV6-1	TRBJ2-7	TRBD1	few	TGTGCCAGCAGGGGACAGGGTGGATCCTACGAGCAGTACTTC	CASRGQGGSYEQYF
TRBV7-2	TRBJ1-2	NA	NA	TGTGCCAGCAGTCCAGATCTGAACTATGGCTACACCTTC	CASSPDLNYGYTF
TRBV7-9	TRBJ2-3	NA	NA	TGTGCCAGCAGCTTACGGACAGTTGTCTATAGCACAGATACGCAGTATTTT	CASSLRTVVYSTDTQYF
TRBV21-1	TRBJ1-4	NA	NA	TGTGCCAGCAGCCGCAAATCAGTAGCCCCGGGACAGGTTAGGATTTTT	CASSRKSVAPGQVRIF
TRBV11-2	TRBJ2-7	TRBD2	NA	TGTGCCAGCAGCTCCCGCGCGGGACTAGCGGGAGGGTACGAGCAGTACTTC	CASSSRAGLAGGYEQYF
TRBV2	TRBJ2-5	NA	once	TGTGCCAGCGGGGCCCAAAGAGGAGCCGGAGAGACCCAGTACTTC	CASGAQRGAGETQYF
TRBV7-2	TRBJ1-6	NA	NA	TGTGCCAGCAGCTTTCGGACAGTTTCCAATTCACCCCTCCACTTT	CASSFRTVSNSPLHF
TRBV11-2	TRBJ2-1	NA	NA	TGTGCCAGCAGCTTACAGGGGCTACCCTACAATGAGCAGTTCTTC	CASSLQGLPYNEQFF
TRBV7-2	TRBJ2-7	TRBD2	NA	TGTGCCAGCAGCCCGTGGCTAGCGGGGGGGCCGGCGTTC	CASSPWLAGGPAF
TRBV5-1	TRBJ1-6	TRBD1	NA	TGCGCCAGCAGCCCTTCAGGGGGAACACCCCTCCACTTT	CASSPSGGTPLHF
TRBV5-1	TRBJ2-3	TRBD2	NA	TGCGCCAGCAGCAGCCCTAGCGGGGCTAGCACAGATACGCAGTATTTT	CASSSPSGASTDTQYF
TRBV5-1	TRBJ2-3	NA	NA	TGCGCCAGCAGCACCCGGACAGCCAGACAAGATACGCAGTATTTT	CASSTRTARQDTQYF